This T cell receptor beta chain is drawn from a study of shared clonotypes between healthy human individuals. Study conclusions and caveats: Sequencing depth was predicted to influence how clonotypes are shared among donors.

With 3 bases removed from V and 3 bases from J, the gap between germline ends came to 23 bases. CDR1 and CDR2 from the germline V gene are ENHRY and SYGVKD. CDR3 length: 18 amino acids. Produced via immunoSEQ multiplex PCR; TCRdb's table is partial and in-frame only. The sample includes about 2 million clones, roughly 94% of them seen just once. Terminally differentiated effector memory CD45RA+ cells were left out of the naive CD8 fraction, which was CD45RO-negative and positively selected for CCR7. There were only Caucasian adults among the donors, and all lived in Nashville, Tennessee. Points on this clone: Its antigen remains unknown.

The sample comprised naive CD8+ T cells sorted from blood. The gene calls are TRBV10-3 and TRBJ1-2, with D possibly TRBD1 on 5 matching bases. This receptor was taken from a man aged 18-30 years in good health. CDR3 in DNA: TGTGCCATCAGTGACCCCTCGGCTTCCAGGGCCGCGGACTATGGCTACACCTTC. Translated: CAISDPSASRAADYGYTF.